The 11 T cell receptor beta chains given below trace back to one sample, sequenced in a study of T-cell memory formation after mild COVID-19. TCRdb analysed the 5' RACE reads with MiXCR anew, one entry per CDR3 protein. Of about 620,000 distinct CDR3 sequences in the sample, 18% were seen once. The specimen sequenced was PBMCs or a T cell subset sorted from them (not recorded which). These receptors all stem from an adult woman who had mild COVID-19 (a few samples of this study predate the infection). Cell type and time point are not known.

The CDR3 bases are TGTGCCAGCAGTGAAGCCAGCGGGGTGGTCGAGACCCAGTACTTC. Protein: CASSEASGVVETQYF. The gene calls are TRBV2 and TRBJ2-5; TRBD2 matches 7 bases. CDR3 size: 15 residues. Germline loops: CDR1 SNHLY, CDR2 FYNNEI. V lost 0 bases, J lost 5 bases, and 6 bases stayed unmatched.

The table lists this clonotype with many counts. V usage is TRBV5-1 and J usage is TRBJ2-7; D is undetermined. V lost 0 bases and J 1 base, leaving 11 bases between the germline ends. Per germline, CDR1 SGHRS and CDR2 YFSETQ. The CDR3 is 15 residues long. The CDR3 DNA sequence: TGCGCCAGCAGCTTGGCGTCAGGCGCATCCTACGAGCAGTACTTC. It codes for CASSLASGASYEQYF.

This clonotype was seen a handful of times. V and J are TRBV2 and TRBJ2-7; 11 bases line up with TRBD2. V was pared by 6 bases and J by 5 bases, with 9 bases of the junction left unmatched. The V gene's germline CDR1 is SNHLY and CDR2 FYNNEI. CDR3 length equals 15 residues. The CDR3 sequence: CASRPLAGGLDEQYF. CDR3 nucleotide sequence: TGTGCCAGCAGACCCCTAGCGGGGGGTCTCGACGAGCAGTACTTC.

This clonotype was seen only a few times. The chain has TRBV6-5 and TRBJ1-1; 7 bases fit TRBD1. Germline V gene data show CDR1 as MNHEY and CDR2 as SVGAGI. The CDR3 consists of 14 residues. Unmatched junction bases numbered 8, after V lost 5 bases and J lost 5 bases. CDR3 coding DNA: TGTGCCAGCAGTCCCGGACAGGCGAGTACTGAAGCTTTCTTT. Protein sequence: CASSPGQASTEAFF.

The table lists this clonotype with a few counts. The chain joins TRBV4-1 to TRBJ2-1, with 7 bases fitting TRBD2. V lost 3 bases to trimming and J lost 5 bases; unmatched junction nucleotides: 7. The CDR3 consists of 15 residues. Germline V gene sequence: CDR1 MGHRA, CDR2 YSYEKL. DNA of the CDR3: TGCGCCAGCAGCCATTTAGGAGCGGGGCACAATGAGCAGTTCTTC. It yields the protein CASSHLGAGHNEQFF.

This clonotype turned up a few times. The chain couples TRBV20-1 to TRBJ2-2, with TRBD2 as a possible D gene (7 bases). The V gene's germline CDR1 is DFQATT and CDR2 SNEGSKA (reference sequence). The V end was cut by 1 base, the J end by 6 bases, with 12 bases between. The CDR3 consists of 14 residues. CDR3 sequence: CSARAGGGSGELFF. For the CDR3, the DNA is TGCAGTGCTAGAGCCGGCGGGGGCTCCGGGGAGCTGTTTTTT.

The table lists this clonotype with a few counts. This chain joins TRBV5-1 and TRBJ2-1; 12 bases line up with TRBD2. V dropped 1 base and J dropped 3; count of bases not matched to a gene: 2. The CDR3 totals 16 residues. The germline V gene encodes CDR1 SGHRS and CDR2 YFSETQ. CDR3 sequence: CASSLKGLAGYNEQFF. CDR3 nucleotide sequence: TGCGCCAGCAGCTTGAAGGGACTAGCGGGCTACAATGAGCAGTTCTTC.

This rearrangement joins TRBV15 to TRBJ2-2; D not certain. Trimming took 6 bases from V and 6 from J, leaving 8 bases between them. The CDR3 has 12 amino acids. Germline V gene lookup returns CDR1 LNHNV and CDR2 YYDKDF (reference sequence). Here the CDR3 DNA reads TGTGCCACCAGGTCTGCAGCCGGGGAGCTGTTTTTT. This translates into CATRSAAGELFF.

V gene TRBV7-9 combines with J gene TRBJ2-5, with 9 bases lining up with TRBD2. The V gene's germline CDR1 is SEHNR and CDR2 FQNEAQ (reference sequence). The CDR3 contains 14 residues. V was clipped by 6 bases and J by 5 bases; unmatched bases: 7. CDR3 sequence (DNA): TGTGCCAGCAGGCCCTTAGCGGGAGAGGAGACCCAGTACTTC. Protein: CASRPLAGEETQYF.

J is TRBJ1-1 and V is TRBV7-2; 9 bases line up with TRBD1. Germline V gives CDR1 SGHTA, CDR2 FQGNSA. The CDR3 sequence is 15 residues long. V lost 5 bases, J lost 1 base, and 5 bases stayed unmatched. For the CDR3, the DNA is TGTGCCAGCAGCCCTTCACAGGGGGCGAACACTGAAGCTTTCTTT. Translating it yields CASSPSQGANTEAFF.

The V and J genes are TRBV29-1 and TRBJ2-7; either TRBD1 or TRBD2 may fit D (6 bases each). Between the trimmed V and J ends, which lost 7 bases and 7 bases, there was a span of 23 bases. The CDR3 contains 14 residues. Germline V CDR1 and CDR2: SQVTM, ANQGSEA. The DNA for the CDR3 is TGCAGCGCCCTACAGGGAGGTTCTAGTCGTGAGCAGTACTTC. It translates to CSALQGGSSREQYF.